A single sample is the source of the 29 T cell receptor beta chains below, sequenced in a study of T cells after yellow fever vaccination. MiXCR was run by TCRdb on the 5' RACE reads, yielding one entry per CDR3 protein. The data show fewer than 350,000 distinct CDR3 sequences, roughly 3.5% seen once. The sequences come from PBMCs, collected on the day of the yellow fever booster vaccination. The receptors were sampled from a man between 18 and 35 years old who received the YFV17D yellow fever vaccine.

This clonotype was seen ten or more times. This chain links TRBV10-3 with TRBJ2-1; D gene ambiguous. V shed 5 bases and J shed 8 bases, with 13 bases lying between them. CDR3 length equals 13 residues. Germline V gene lookup returns CDR1 ENHRY and CDR2 SYGVKD. Written as DNA, the CDR3 is TGTGCCATCAGTCCTATGGGGTCCCATGAGCAGTTCTTC. Its protein is CAISPMGSHEQFF.

This clonotype was counted many times. Written as DNA, the CDR3 is TGTGCCAGCGGGGGGCTGTCCAATGAGCAGTTCTTC. Translating gives CASGGLSNEQFF. The rearrangement joins TRBV6-5 to TRBJ2-1; either TRBD1 or TRBD2 may fit D (6 bases each). Per the germline V gene, CDR1 is MNHEY and CDR2 is SVGAGI. Trimming left V 8 bases short and J 6 bases short, with 11 bases between. The CDR3 runs to 12 residues.

About this clonotype: A much larger clone is a single base away; this may be a read error. J is TRBJ2-7 and V is TRBV10-3; D gene ambiguous. The CDR3 is 12 amino acids. The germline V gene has CDR1 ENHRY and CDR2 SYGVKD. In DNA form, the CDR3 reads TGTGGCGTCGGTGGAGTCTCCTACGAGCAGTACGTC. Protein: CGVGGVSYEQYV.

This clonotype came up a few times. The chain employs TRBV24-1 and TRBJ1-2; D uncertain. CDR3 size: 15 residues. Germline-derived CDR1 and CDR2 are KGHDR and SFDVKD. Trimming removed 3 bases from V and 2 bases from J, with 12 bases in between. CDR3 in amino acids: CATSDRDTLNYGYTF. The CDR3 DNA is TGTGCCACCAGTGATAGAGACACCCTAAACTATGGCTACACCTTC.

V usage is TRBV6-5 and J usage is TRBJ1-2, with 7 bases identical to TRBD1. V was clipped by 6 bases and J by 5 bases; unmatched bases: 6. CDR3 length: 13 amino acids. The V gene's germline CDR1 is MNHEY and CDR2 SVGAGI. The CDR3 sequence: CASRSGTEYGYTF. The CDR3 DNA is TGTGCCAGCAGGTCCGGGACAGAATATGGCTACACCTTC.

This clonotype has a count of ten or more. The chain recombines TRBV6-6 with TRBJ1-5; 7 positions match TRBD1. V shed 6 bases and J 3 bases; nucleotides not matched to a gene: 8. Germline V gene data show CDR1 as MNHNY and CDR2 as SVGAGI (reference sequence). This CDR3 contains 15 residues. The DNA for the CDR3 is TGTGCCAGCAGACAGGGGACATTAAACAATCAGCCCCAGCATTTT. This encodes CASRQGTLNNQPQHF.

Many counts were recorded for this clonotype. V is TRBV18 and J is TRBJ1-1; 9 bases match TRBD1. V shed 3 bases, J shed 2 bases, and the junction held 4 bases outside the gene matches. Germline V gene sequence: CDR1 KGHSH, CDR2 LQKENI. CDR3 length: 15 residues. As DNA, the CDR3 is TGTGCCAGCTCACCGATTACAGGGGGCAACACTGAAGCTTTCTTT. Translating it yields CASSPITGGNTEAFF.

This clonotype was detected only a few times. The chain combines TRBV7-8 with TRBJ2-1, with 7 bases fitting TRBD2. The length of the CDR3 is 15 residues. V dropped 5 bases and J dropped 7; count of bases not matched to a gene: 11. Germline lookup yields CDR1 SGHVS and CDR2 FQNEAQ. In nucleotides, the CDR3 is TGTGCCAGCAGCCCCAATCCCCGAGCGGGAAATGAGCAGTTCTTC. As protein: CASSPNPRAGNEQFF.

In this sample, this clonotype turned up many times. CDR3 amino acids: CSVDGTVRLTQYF. The CDR3 DNA follows: TGCAGCGTGGATGGGACAGTTCGGTTGACCCAGTACTTC. The chain has TRBV29-1 and TRBJ2-5; TRBD1 matches 7 bases. The germline gives CDR1 SQVTM, CDR2 ANQGSEA. The CDR3 sequence is 13 residues long. Trimming at V came to 6 bases and at J to 7 bases, leaving 11 bases not matched to a gene.

This clonotype was picked up a small number of times. The chain joins TRBV18 to TRBJ1-2; a weak D match, TRBD1 (6 bases). The ends were cut back, 3 bases at V and 7 bases at J, with 15 bases in the middle. CDR1 and CDR2 (germline): KGHSH, LQKENI. The CDR3 is 14 amino acids. The CDR3 DNA follows: TGTGCCAGCTCACCCGTAGACAGGCGGAGTGGCTACACCTTC. Protein: CASSPVDRRSGYTF.

This clonotype was seen ten or more times. J is TRBJ2-7 and V is TRBV20-1; D gene uncertain. The germline V gene encodes CDR1 DFQATT and CDR2 SNEGSKA (reference sequence). The CDR3 covers 12 residues. The germline V and J ends were trimmed by 4 bases and 6 bases, with 13 bases remaining between them. The CDR3 DNA follows: TGCAGTGCTAAAGGCCCCTTTTTCGAGCAGTACGTC. Translating gives CSAKGPFFEQYV.

This clonotype was seen at least ten times. V gene TRBV5-5 combines with J gene TRBJ2-1, with 11 bases matching TRBD2. This CDR3 has 15 amino acids. Trimming cost V 5 bases and J 3 bases; bases outside gene matches: 4. In germline, CDR1 is SGHKS, CDR2 YYEKEE (reference sequence). CDR3 DNA sequence: TGTGCCAGCAGGTTGACTAGCGGGAACTACAATGAGCAGTTCTTC. Protein: CASRLTSGNYNEQFF.

This clonotype was seen ten or more times. The chain recombines TRBV7-9 with TRBJ2-7; D not resolved. CDR1 is SEHNR and CDR2 is FQNEAQ in the germline V gene (reference sequence). This CDR3 spans 11 amino acids. The V end was cut by 5 bases, the J end by 1 base, with 3 bases between. The CDR3 bases are TGTGCCAGCAGCCCTTCCTACGAGCAGTACTTC. Translating gives CASSPSYEQYF.

This clonotype was seen a few times. V and J are TRBV29-1 and TRBJ1-5; 7 bases are a match to TRBD1. Per the germline V gene, CDR1 is SQVTM and CDR2 is ANQGSEA. Unmatched junction bases numbered 8, after V lost 6 bases and J lost 3 bases. This CDR3 is 14 amino acids long. CDR3 residues: CSVALTGLNQPQHF. The CDR3 nucleotides are TGCAGCGTCGCATTGACAGGGCTCAATCAGCCCCAGCATTTT.

This clonotype appeared many times. The rearrangement uses TRBV4-3 and TRBJ2-3; a possible D gene is TRBD2 (6 bases). The germline V and J ends were trimmed by 1 base and 5 bases, with 10 bases remaining between them. The CDR3 has 14 residues. Germline V CDR1 and CDR2: LGHNA, YSLEER. The CDR3 nucleotides read TGCGCCAGCAGCCAAGGTCAGGGAGGAGATACGCAGTATTTT. The encoded protein is CASSQGQGGDTQYF.

This clonotype was counted ten times or more. V and J are TRBV4-1 and TRBJ1-1; TRBD1 might be the D (5 bases). There are 14 residues in the CDR3. From germline, CDR1 is MGHRA and CDR2 YSYEKL. Trimming removed 6 bases from V and 1 base from J, with 12 bases in between. This chain's CDR3 is CASRGTLKNTEAFF. Here the CDR3 DNA reads TGCGCCAGCAGGGGGACGCTCAAGAACACTGAAGCTTTCTTT.

This clonotype was recorded a few times. This chain connects TRBV29-1 to TRBJ1-1, with 9 bases aligning to TRBD1. The CDR3 spans 12 residues. Per the germline V gene, CDR1 is SQVTM and CDR2 is ANQGSEA. Trimming took 7 bases from V and 4 from J; bases not matched to a gene: 4. CDR3 residues: CSADRGGTEAFF. The CDR3 nucleotides are TGCAGCGCAGACAGGGGGGGCACTGAAGCTTTCTTT.

This clonotype was picked up many times. This chain links TRBV15 with TRBJ2-1; D may be TRBD1 (5 bases). The germline V gene encodes CDR1 LNHNV and CDR2 YYDKDF (reference sequence). The CDR3 covers 15 residues. V lost 9 bases and J 4 bases, leaving 19 bases between the germline ends. CDR3 sequence (DNA): TGTGCCACTACCATCCCGGACACCGAGTACAATGAGCAGTTCTTC. The encoded protein is CATTIPDTEYNEQFF.

This clonotype was seen ten or more times. The rearrangement links TRBV5-4 to TRBJ2-7; weak D call: TRBD2 (7 bases). With 4 bases removed from V and 0 bases from J, the gap between germline ends came to 14 bases. Germline V gene data show CDR1 as SGHNT and CDR2 as YYREEE (reference sequence). This CDR3 region has 15 residues. DNA for the CDR3: TGTGCCAGCAGCCTTGTAGGGGGGGCCTCCTACGAGCAGTACTTC. It translates to CASSLVGGASYEQYF.

The table lists this clonotype with many counts. The chain links TRBV6-2 or TRBV6-3 to TRBJ1-5; D remains ambiguous. The CDR3 runs to 13 residues. Trimming cost V 7 bases and J 5 bases, with 12 bases left between them. Per the germline V gene, CDR1 is MNHEY and CDR2 is SVGEGT. The DNA for the CDR3 is TGTGCCAGCACCCGGGTTTACCATCAGCCCCAGCATTTT. Translated: CASTRVYHQPQHF.

This clonotype was picked up many times. This rearrangement joins TRBV4-3 to TRBJ2-3, with 12 nucleotides matching TRBD2. Germline lookup yields CDR1 LGHNA and CDR2 YSLEER. This CDR3 is 18 amino acids long. V shed 0 bases and J 3 bases; nucleotides not matched to a gene: 7. The DNA of the CDR3 is TGCGCCAGCAGCCAAGATCTGACTAGCGGGGGAAGGACAGATACGCAGTATTTT. Translating gives CASSQDLTSGGRTDTQYF.

This clonotype was detected only a few times. The chain recombines TRBV27 with TRBJ2-5; D gene ambiguous. The CDR3 extends over 16 amino acids. Per germline, CDR1 MNHEY and CDR2 SMNVEV (reference sequence). Deletions cut 8 bases from V and 1 base from J, with 20 bases between. The CDR3 sequence is CASRPLKVSFQETQYF. CDR3 DNA: TGTGCCAGCCGTCCTCTGAAGGTCTCGTTCCAAGAGACCCAGTACTTC.

Ten or more counts support this clonotype. CDR3 sequence reads: CASSDGQGGPGELFF. The CDR3 DNA reads TGTGCCAGCAGTGATGGACAGGGGGGGCCCGGGGAGCTGTTTTTT. V usage is TRBV6-1 and J usage is TRBJ2-2; 10 bases fit TRBD1. After removal of 3 bases from V and 6 bases from J, the junction contained 4 bases not matched to a gene. Germline V gene lookup returns CDR1 MNHNS and CDR2 SASEGT. CDR3 size: 15 residues.

Only a few counts were recorded for this clonotype. The chain joins TRBV20-1 to TRBJ1-2; the D is unclear. Germline V gives CDR1 DFQATT, CDR2 SNEGSKA (reference sequence). V was trimmed by 1 base and J by 8 bases, leaving 14 bases between them. The length of the CDR3 is 13 residues. The CDR3 sequence: CSARVWEGAGYTF. CDR3 sequence (DNA): TGCAGTGCTAGAGTATGGGAGGGAGCGGGCTACACCTTC.

This chain links TRBV20-1 with TRBJ2-4, with 14 bases lining up with TRBD2. The CDR3 has 14 residues. The J segment lost 8 bases and the V segment lost 6 bases, leaving 6 bases of the junction unmatched. The V gene's germline CDR1 is DFQATT and CDR2 SNEGSKA (reference sequence). The CDR3 DNA is TGCAGTGCCGGACTAGCGGGGGGAGGGGACATTCAGTACTTC. It specifies CSAGLAGGGDIQYF.

This clonotype appeared many times. The rearrangement links TRBV28 to TRBJ2-3; 13 bases map to TRBD2. Per the germline V gene, CDR1 is MDHEN and CDR2 is SYDVKM. V lost 2 bases, J lost 1 base, and 9 bases stayed unmatched. This CDR3 is 19 amino acids long. Here the CDR3 reads CASSLPGTSGESGTDTQYF. CDR3 DNA sequence: TGTGCCAGCAGTTTACCCGGGACTAGCGGGGAGAGCGGCACAGATACGCAGTATTTT.

This clonotype was detected many times. This rearrangement joins TRBV5-1 to TRBJ1-4, with D maybe TRBD1 (6 bases). Per the germline V gene, CDR1 is SGHRS and CDR2 is YFSETQ. V lost 0 bases and J lost 8, with 17 bases in between. This CDR3 contains 16 residues. The chain's CDR3 is CASSLVGAASPEKLFF. The CDR3 DNA is TGCGCCAGCAGCTTGGTGGGGGCAGCGTCTCCGGAAAAACTGTTTTTT.

This clonotype was detected a few times. The chain links TRBV5-5 to TRBJ2-7; 9 nucleotides line up with TRBD2. Germline V gives CDR1 SGHKS, CDR2 YYEKEE (reference sequence). The CDR3 runs 15 residues. V lost 2 bases to trimming and J lost 1 base; unmatched junction nucleotides: 4. The CDR3 DNA reads as TGTGCCAGCAGCTTAGGACTAGCGAGATCCTACGAGCAGTACTTC. Translated, it gives CASSLGLARSYEQYF.

There are a few counts of this clonotype. This chain joins TRBV12-3 or TRBV12-4 and TRBJ2-5; tentative D call: TRBD1 (5 bases). The CDR3 has 17 amino acids. Trimming removed 5 bases from V and 5 bases from J, with 24 bases in between. Here the CDR3 DNA reads TGTGCCAGCAGTCCAGGGCATAGTAAGCGCCAAGGGGAGACCCAGTACTTC. Translating gives CASSPGHSKRQGETQYF.